These T cell receptor beta chains were read from a single sample in a study of T cell repertoires in cytomegalovirus infection. Via MiXCR, TCRdb re-called the reads, giving one row per CDR3 protein. In the table there are about a million distinct CDR3 sequences, approximately 31% of which are singletons. Their target antigens are unknown. The specimen comprised cultured CD8+ T cells from PBMCs, sampled from culture after CMV antigen stimulation. Receptor source: a human donor in good health (CMV status not recorded). Some clones in this sample may be carry-over from other donors' samples. CDR3s include the opening cysteine and the closing phenylalanine or tryptophan. D genes are given only for firm matches. Not every row has a clone size; where given, it reads once, few, many or a size class.

clone size: -
D gene: -
V gene: TRBV7-9
J gene: TRBJ2-3
CDR3 DNA: TGTGCCAGCAGCTCTCTAAAGGGCAGGGAGAGCACAGATACGCAGTATTTT
CDR3 protein: CASSSLKGRESTDTQYF

clone size: -
D gene: -
V gene: TRBV7-9
J gene: TRBJ1-2
CDR3 DNA: TGTGCCAGCAGCGCCGGCTACACCTTC
CDR3 protein: CASSAGYTF

clone size: -
D gene: -
V gene: TRBV9
J gene: TRBJ2-4
CDR3 DNA: TGTGCCAGCAGCGTTTCCGACGGAAAAAACATTCAGTACTTC
CDR3 protein: CASSVSDGKNIQYF

clone size: -
D gene: TRBD1
V gene: TRBV19
J gene: TRBJ1-1
CDR3 DNA: TGTGCCAGTAGTATGGTTATTCCAGGGGGCACACCATACACTGAAGCTTTCTTT
CDR3 protein: CASSMVIPGGTPYTEAFF

clone size: few
D gene: TRBD2
V gene: TRBV7-6
J gene: TRBJ2-5
CDR3 DNA: TGTGCCAGCAGCTTCCCAGCGGGGTTAGAGACCCAGTACTTC
CDR3 protein: CASSFPAGLETQYF

clone size: -
D gene: -
V gene: TRBV5-1
J gene: TRBJ2-3
CDR3 DNA: TGCGCCAGCAGCTTGGAGGGCAGGGTCCAAGATACGCAGTATTTT
CDR3 protein: CASSLEGRVQDTQYF

clone size: many
D gene: TRBD1
V gene: TRBV7-2
J gene: TRBJ2-7
CDR3 DNA: TGTGCCAGCAGCTTACTTTCCGGGACAGGGTCCTACGAGCAGTACTTC
CDR3 protein: CASSLLSGTGSYEQYF

clone size: -
D gene: -
V gene: TRBV6-5
J gene: TRBJ2-3
CDR3 DNA: TGTGCCAGCAGTTACTCCCGAGGGAGGCGGGTTAGCACAGATACGCAGTATTTT
CDR3 protein: CASSYSRGRRVSTDTQYF

clone size: -
D gene: TRBD1
V gene: TRBV20-1
J gene: TRBJ2-5
CDR3 DNA: TGCAGTGCTAGACTCCGGACGGGACAGGAGAAAAAGTACCAAGAGACCCAGTACTTC
CDR3 protein: CSARLRTGQEKKYQETQYF

clone size: -
D gene: -
V gene: TRBV6-5
J gene: TRBJ2-1
CDR3 DNA: TGTGCCAGCAGTTACGACCCGGGCCTGGGCTACAATGAGCAGTTCTTC
CDR3 protein: CASSYDPGLGYNEQFF

clone size: -
D gene: TRBD1
V gene: TRBV7-2
J gene: TRBJ2-2
CDR3 DNA: TGTGCCAGCAGCTTTGACAGGGGGTTGGGCACCGGGGAGCTGTTTTTT
CDR3 protein: CASSFDRGLGTGELFF